Given below is one TCR beta chain in context. The antigen is not known. The source of the sample is a study of cytomegalovirus exposure and HLA in healthy donors. CDR1 is LNHDA and CDR2 is SQIVND in the germline V gene (reference sequence). CDR3 length: 15 amino acids. V gave up 5 bases and J gave up 4 bases; unmatched junction bases: 9. PCR primers comprised 60 Vbeta and 13 Jbeta primers. Assay: immunoSEQ multiplex PCR; the TCRdb copy retains only in-frame clones and omits some. The sample has fewer than 200,000 clones, 60% to 80% seen once. Study-level findings and limits: TCR beta chains numbering some 160 were designated cytomegalovirus-associated. Whilst most TCR sequences proved rare, a subset of public TCRs occurred across many donors. TCR association rates varied by HLA locus in a later analysis, with DRB1 highest and HLA-C lowest.

Sequencing was performed on PBMCs. The receptor's source is a man younger than 35 in good health and CMV-seropositive. The chain is built from TRBV19 and TRBJ1-2; 8 bases fit TRBD1. The CDR3 coding sequence is TGTGCCAGTAGTGTCTCCAGGGGGCAGGGCTATGGCTACACCTTC. Its protein product is CASSVSRGQGYGYTF.